One and the same sample provided the 11 T cell receptor beta chains below, sequenced in a study of CD8 T cells in cerebrospinal fluid in Alzheimer's disease. TCRdb re-analyzed the 10x single-cell sequencing reads; it lists each CDR3 protein once, without DNA. The sample includes under 900 distinct CDR3 sequences. What was sequenced was cerebrospinal fluid. These receptors originate from a human donor with Parkinson's disease.

According to its frequency, this clonotype is large. The chain uses TRBV11-2 and TRBJ2-7. This CDR3 is built from 14 residues. In germline, CDR1 is SGHAT, CDR2 FQNNGV. CDR3 residues: CASSLGAGSYEQYF.

This clonotype is labeled medium-sized (0.01 to 0.1%) based on frequency. The rearrangement uses TRBV19 and TRBJ1-2; TCRdb's D gene call, TRBD1, goes unchecked for lack of DNA. The CDR3 is 13 amino acids. Looked up from germline, CDR1 is LNHDA and CDR2 is SQIVND (reference sequence). The CDR3 reads CASTLRGATGYTF.

This clonotype shows up as medium-sized by frequency. The chain couples TRBV27 to TRBJ2-2; the TCRdb call, TRBD1, lacks DNA for checking. The CDR3 sequence is 16 residues long. CDR1 and CDR2 from the germline V gene are MNHEY and SMNVEV (reference sequence). The CDR3 is CASWGRRGQNTGELFF.

The rearrangement uses TRBV7-7 and TRBJ2-7; TCRdb indicates TRBD2, and absent DNA this call remains unverified. CDR1 is SSHAT, CDR2 FNYEAQ, per germline (reference sequence). CDR3 size: 13 residues. The CDR3 here is CASSLNLVGEQYF.

Frequency places this clonotype as large. V usage is TRBV29-1 and J usage is TRBJ2-3; TCRdb's assignment of TRBD2 cannot be checked, as there is no DNA. From germline, CDR1 is SQVTM and CDR2 ANQGSEA. The CDR3 contains 20 residues. This CDR3 reads CSVLAPWTTKNRIHTDTQYF.

The chain combines TRBV6-4 with TRBJ2-2; TCRdb indicates TRBD1, and absent DNA this call remains unverified. This CDR3 contains 13 residues. Germline CDR1 is MRHNA and CDR2 is SNTAGT. The CDR3 sequence is CASSSTGTGELFF.

This clonotype shows up as large by frequency. The rearrangement joins TRBV7-2 to TRBJ2-2; absent DNA, TCRdb's TRBD1 call cannot be checked. Germline CDR1 SGHTA, CDR2 FQGNSA. The CDR3 loop spans 16 amino acids. CDR3 amino acids: CASSPGERGNTGELFF.

This clonotype is labeled medium-sized (0.01 to 0.1%) based on frequency. The genes are TRBV11-2 and TRBJ2-7. The CDR3 is 11 residues long. The germline CDR1 and CDR2 sequences are SGHAT and FQNNGV. CDR3 amino acids: CASSLGVEQYF.

By frequency, this clonotype registers medium-sized (0.01 to 0.1%). The J gene is TRBJ2-7, the V gene TRBV19; TCRdb's D call of TRBD1 is untestable without DNA. This CDR3 spans 14 amino acids. Germline assignment: CDR1 LNHDA and CDR2 SQIVND (reference sequence). The CDR3 here is CASSRGQPAYEQYF.

By frequency, this clonotype registers large (0.1 to 1%). V gene TRBV3-1 combines with J gene TRBJ1-1. The CDR3 has 12 amino acids. Germline lookup yields CDR1 LGHDT and CDR2 YNNKEL (reference sequence). The CDR3 spells CASTIGARKAFF.

V is TRBV5-4 and J is TRBJ1-2; TCRdb calls TRBD1, which cannot be checked without DNA. The CDR3 has 14 residues. Germline CDR1 SGHNT, CDR2 YYREEE (reference sequence). CDR3 protein: CASAPSGGARGYTF. The variable domain in full, with the rest retrieved from reference TRBV5-4 and TRBJ1-2, is ETGVTQSPTHLIKTRGQQVTLRCSSQSGHNTVSWYQQALGQGPQFIFQYYREEENGRGNFPPRFSGLQFPNYSSELNVNALELDDSALYLCASAPSGGARGYTFGSGTRLTVV.